The entry below gives a single TCR beta chain sequence along with its context. The entry originates in a study of technical replicates of blood from several donors. The method was immunoSEQ multiplex PCR; TCRdb's version includes in-frame clones alone and lacks a portion of them. The sample gives around 63,000 clones, 85% to 95% of which show up once; 4.3% is in the top ten. In germline, CDR1 is LNHNV, CDR2 YYDKDF (reference sequence). The CDR3 spans 15 residues. Trimming at V came to 4 bases and at J to 4 bases, leaving 5 bases not matched to a gene. The TCR sequence derives from a human donor in good health. Some clones in this sample may be carry-over from other donors' samples. The rearrangement joins TRBV15 to TRBJ2-1; 9 nucleotides align to TRBD2. Sequenced: PBMCs. CDR3 sequence reads: CATSISGSAYNEQFF. The DNA for the CDR3 is TGTGCCACCAGCATTAGCGGGAGTGCATACAATGAGCAGTTCTTC.